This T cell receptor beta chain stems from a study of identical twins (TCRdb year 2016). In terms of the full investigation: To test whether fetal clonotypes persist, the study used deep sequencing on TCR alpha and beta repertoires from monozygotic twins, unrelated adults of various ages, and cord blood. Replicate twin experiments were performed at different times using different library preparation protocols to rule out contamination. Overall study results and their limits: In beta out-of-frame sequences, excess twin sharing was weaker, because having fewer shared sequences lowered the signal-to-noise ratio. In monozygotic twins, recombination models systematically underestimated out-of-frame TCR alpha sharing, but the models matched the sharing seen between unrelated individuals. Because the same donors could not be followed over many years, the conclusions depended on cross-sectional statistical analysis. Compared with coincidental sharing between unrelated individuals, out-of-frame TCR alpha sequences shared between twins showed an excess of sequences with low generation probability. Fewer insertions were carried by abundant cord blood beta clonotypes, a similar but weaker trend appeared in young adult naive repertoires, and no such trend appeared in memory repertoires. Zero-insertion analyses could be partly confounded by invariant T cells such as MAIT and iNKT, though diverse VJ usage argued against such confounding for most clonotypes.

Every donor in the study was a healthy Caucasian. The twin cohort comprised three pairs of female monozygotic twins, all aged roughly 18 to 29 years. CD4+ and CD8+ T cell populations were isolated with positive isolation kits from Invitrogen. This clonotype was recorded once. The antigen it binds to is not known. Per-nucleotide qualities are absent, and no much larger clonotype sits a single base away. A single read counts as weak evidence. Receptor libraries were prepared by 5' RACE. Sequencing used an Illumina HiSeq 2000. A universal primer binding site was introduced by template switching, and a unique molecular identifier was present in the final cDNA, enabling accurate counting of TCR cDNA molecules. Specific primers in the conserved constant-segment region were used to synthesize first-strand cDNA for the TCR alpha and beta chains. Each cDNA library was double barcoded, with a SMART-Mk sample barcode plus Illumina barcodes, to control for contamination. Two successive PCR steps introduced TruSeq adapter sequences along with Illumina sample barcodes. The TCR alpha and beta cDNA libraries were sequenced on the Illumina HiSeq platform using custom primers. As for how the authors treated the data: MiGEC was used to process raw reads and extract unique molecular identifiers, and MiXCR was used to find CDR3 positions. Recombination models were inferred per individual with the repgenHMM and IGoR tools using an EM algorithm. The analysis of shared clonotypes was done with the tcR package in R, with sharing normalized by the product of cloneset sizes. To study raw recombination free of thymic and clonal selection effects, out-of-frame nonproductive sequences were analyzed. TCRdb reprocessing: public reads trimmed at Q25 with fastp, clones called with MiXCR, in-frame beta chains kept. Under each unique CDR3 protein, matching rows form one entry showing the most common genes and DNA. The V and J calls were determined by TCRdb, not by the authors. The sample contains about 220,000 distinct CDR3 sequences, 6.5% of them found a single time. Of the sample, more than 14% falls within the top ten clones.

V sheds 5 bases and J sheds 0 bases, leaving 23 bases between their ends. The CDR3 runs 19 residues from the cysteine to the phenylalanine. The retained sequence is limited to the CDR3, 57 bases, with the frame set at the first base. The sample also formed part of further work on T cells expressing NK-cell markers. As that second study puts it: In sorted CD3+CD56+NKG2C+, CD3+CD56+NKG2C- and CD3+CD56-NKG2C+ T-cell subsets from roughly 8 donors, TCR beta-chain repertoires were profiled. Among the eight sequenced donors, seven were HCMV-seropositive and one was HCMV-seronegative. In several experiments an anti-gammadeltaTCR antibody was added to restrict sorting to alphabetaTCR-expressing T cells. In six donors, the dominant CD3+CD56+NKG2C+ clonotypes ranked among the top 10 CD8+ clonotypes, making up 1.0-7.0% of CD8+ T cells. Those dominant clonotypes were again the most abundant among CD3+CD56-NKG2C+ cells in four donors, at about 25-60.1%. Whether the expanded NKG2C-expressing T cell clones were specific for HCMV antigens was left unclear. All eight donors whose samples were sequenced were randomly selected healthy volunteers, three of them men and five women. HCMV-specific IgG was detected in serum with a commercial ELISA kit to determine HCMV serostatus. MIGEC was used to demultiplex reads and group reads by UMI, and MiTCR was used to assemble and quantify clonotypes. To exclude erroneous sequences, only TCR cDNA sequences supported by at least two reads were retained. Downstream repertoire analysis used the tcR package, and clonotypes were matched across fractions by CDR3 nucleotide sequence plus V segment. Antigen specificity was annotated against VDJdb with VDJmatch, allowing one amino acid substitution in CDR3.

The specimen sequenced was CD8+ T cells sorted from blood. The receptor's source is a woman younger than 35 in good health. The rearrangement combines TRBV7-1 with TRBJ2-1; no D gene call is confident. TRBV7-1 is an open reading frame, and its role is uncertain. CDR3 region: CASSQQVPWSETSYNEQFF. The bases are TGTGCCAGCAGCCAGCAGGTCCCCTGGTCAGAGACCTCCTACAATGAGCAGTTCTTC.